The 25 T cell receptor beta chains in this list originate from one sample, sequenced in a study of human T cells and chemical hapten exposure. Noted time point: patch test 1, 2 weeks after DPC sensitization. Treatment meaning: therapeutic diphenylcyclopropenone sensitization with weekly scalp DPC. TCRdb re-called the RACE reads with MiXCR, one entry per CDR3 protein. The sample has 75,000 to 95,000 distinct CDR3 sequences; about 11% are singletons. The sequenced sample was whole blood, obtained in connection with sensitization to the hapten diphenylcyclopropenone (DPC). The receptors were gathered from a woman aged 55-70 years with alopecia areata. Some clones in this sample may be carry-over from other donors' samples.

This rearrangement joins TRBV9 to TRBJ1-2, with D maybe TRBD1 (5 bases). This CDR3 contains 14 residues. Trimming took 9 bases from V and 5 from J, leaving 20 bases between them. Germline loops: CDR1 SGDLS, CDR2 YYNGEE. The CDR3 loop is CAIHPGRRFYGYTF. The CDR3 region has the DNA TGTGCCATCCACCCGGGACGGAGGTTTTATGGCTACACCTTC.

The chain has TRBV9 and TRBJ1-1; D remains ambiguous. Trimming pared 1 base from V and 1 base from J, leaving 5 bases between. CDR1 is SGDLS, CDR2 YYNGEE, per germline. The CDR3 runs to 13 residues. The CDR3 spells CASSVQGNTEAFF. The CDR3 coding sequence is TGTGCCAGCAGCGTACAAGGGAACACTGAAGCTTTCTTT.

The table lists this clonotype with a count of one. The chain couples TRBV20-1 to TRBJ1-4; D not certain. With 6 bases removed from V and 4 bases from J, the gap between germline ends came to 6 bases. The CDR3 runs 11 residues. CDR1 and CDR2 from the germline V gene are DFQATT and SNEGSKA (reference sequence). CDR3 protein: CSAQSNEKLFF. The CDR3 nucleotides read TGCAGTGCCCAGAGTAATGAAAAACTGTTTTTT.

This clonotype was detected a few times. The chain recombines TRBV11-3 with TRBJ2-7; a weak D match, TRBD2 (5 bases). The CDR3 is 14 residues long. Deletions cut 3 bases from V and 2 bases from J, with 11 bases between. Germline CDR1 is SGHNT and CDR2 is YENEEA. CDR3 protein: CASSFRGSPYEQYF. The CDR3 DNA sequence: TGTGCCAGCAGCTTTCGGGGATCCCCCTACGAGCAGTACTTC. The full variable domain, rest sourced from reference TRBV11-3 and TRBJ2-7, is EAGVVQSPRYKIIEKKQPVAFWCNPISGHNTLYWYLQNLGQGPELLIRYENEEAVDDSQLPKDRFSAERLKGVDSTLKIQPAELGDSAVYLCASSFRGSPYEQYFGPGTRLTVT.

The CDR3 region is CASSYNGRDYGYTF. The CDR3 DNA reads as TGTGCCAGCAGTTACAACGGGCGTGACTATGGCTACACCTTC. This rearrangement joins TRBV6-5 to TRBJ1-2, with D uncertain. Deletions cut 2 bases from V and 3 bases from J, with 10 bases between. Germline V gives CDR1 MNHEY, CDR2 SVGAGI. CDR3 length: 14 amino acids.

This clonotype has only a few counts. The rearrangement links TRBV12-3 or TRBV12-4 to TRBJ2-7; 7 bases match TRBD1. This CDR3 has 14 amino acids. The J segment lost 6 bases and the V segment lost 6 bases, leaving 11 bases of the junction unmatched. The CDR3 nucleotides read TGTGCCAGCAGCCCCGGTGACAGGGCGAGCGAGCAGTACTTC. Its protein product is CASSPGDRASEQYF.

In this sample, this clonotype turned up a few times. The chain combines TRBV7-3 with TRBJ2-7; 8 nucleotides agree with TRBD1. This CDR3 contains 15 residues. V dropped 2 bases and J dropped 3; count of bases not matched to a gene: 6. In germline, CDR1 is SGHTA, CDR2 FQGTGA. The CDR3 DNA reads TGTGCCAGCAGCTTAGGGACAGGAGACTTCTACGAGCAGTACTTC. Translating gives CASSLGTGDFYEQYF. The full variable domain, completed using reference TRBV7-3 and TRBJ2-7, is GAGVSQTPSNKVTEKGKYVELRCDPISGHTALYWYRQSLGQGPEFLIYFQGTGAADDSGLPNDRFFAVRPEGSVSTLKIQRTERGDSAVYLCASSLGTGDFYEQYFGPGTRLTVT.

V gene TRBV20-1 combines with J gene TRBJ2-3, with D possibly matching TRBD2 (7 bases). Germline loops: CDR1 DFQATT, CDR2 SNEGSKA (reference sequence). This CDR3 is 13 amino acids long. The CDR3 here is CSAGAELPDTQYF. For the CDR3, the DNA is TGCAGCGCGGGGGCGGAACTGCCAGATACGCAGTATTTT.

V is TRBV7-9 and J is TRBJ2-1; 8 nucleotides agree with TRBD1. Trimming cost V 4 bases and J 3 bases; bases outside gene matches: 5. The germline gives CDR1 SEHNR, CDR2 FQNEAQ (reference sequence). CDR3 size: 15 residues. In nucleotides, the CDR3 is TGTGCCAGCAGCTCGGGACAGGCGCTCTACAATGAGCAGTTCTTC. This codes for CASSSGQALYNEQFF. The full variable domain, in which reference TRBV7-9 and TRBJ2-1 provide the parts outside the CDR3, is DTGVSQNPRHKITKRGQNVTFRCDPISEHNRLYWYRQTLGQGPEFLTYFQNEAQLEKSRLLSDRFSAERPKGSFSTLEIQRTEQGDSAMYLCASSSGQALYNEQFFGPGTRLTVL.

This clonotype was detected a few times. The rearrangement links TRBV7-2 to TRBJ1-6; unclear D gene. Germline CDR1 and CDR2: SGHTA and FQGNSA. The CDR3 covers 12 residues. V was shortened by 1 base and J by 9 bases, with 4 bases between the two germline ends. CDR3 residues: CASSLVGSPLHF. The CDR3 DNA is TGTGCCAGCAGCTTAGTCGGTTCACCCCTCCACTTT.

This sequence joins TRBV3-1 and TRBJ2-7, with 9 bases lining up with TRBD2. The J call is doubtful: the DNA matches TRBJ2-1 better. The CDR3 spans 14 residues. Germline loops: CDR1 LGHDT, CDR2 YNNKEL (reference sequence). The CDR3 loop is CASSQGTSDYEQFF. The CDR3 coding sequence is TGTGCCAGCAGCCAAGGGACTAGCGACTACGAGCAGTTCTTC.

V usage is TRBV29-1 and J usage is TRBJ1-4, with TRBD1 matching 7 bases. V lost 4 bases and J lost 7; bases outside the gene matches: 3. This CDR3 has 12 residues. CDR1 is SQVTM, CDR2 ANQGSEA, per germline. CDR3 bases: TGCAGCGTTGCGTACAGGGGTGAAAAACTGTTTTTT. This codes for CSVAYRGEKLFF.

Ten or more counts support this clonotype. This chain joins TRBV7-9 and TRBJ2-6, with D tentatively TRBD1 (5 bases). In germline, CDR1 is SEHNR, CDR2 FQNEAQ (reference sequence). The CDR3 covers 16 residues. Trimming removed 5 bases at V and 4 bases at J, with 15 bases between. CDR3 in DNA: TGTGCCAGCAGCCAGAGGACACGCCAGGGGGCCAACGTCCTGACTTTC. It specifies CASSQRTRQGANVLTF. Full variable domain (remainder filled in from reference TRBV7-9 and TRBJ2-6): DTGVSQNPRHKITKRGQNVTFRCDPISEHNRLYWYRQTLGQGPEFLTYFQNEAQLEKSRLLSDRFSAERPKGSFSTLEIQRTEQGDSAMYLCASSQRTRQGANVLTFGAGSRLTVL.

This clonotype was seen only a few times. The chain employs TRBV30 and TRBJ1-4, with D hard to call. The CDR3 spans 13 residues. Germline CDR1 is GTSNPN and CDR2 is SVGIG (reference sequence). V lost 4 bases to trimming and J lost 1 base, with 7 bases between them. The DNA for the CDR3 is TGTGCCTGGAATCTGGTAACTAATGAAAAACTGTTTTTT. Its protein is CAWNLVTNEKLFF. The variable domain in full, completed from reference TRBV30 and TRBJ1-4, reads SQTIHQWPATLVQPVGSPLSLECTVEGTSNPNLYWYRQAAGRGLQLLFYSVGIGQISSEVPQNLSASRPQDRQFILSSKKLLLSDSGFYLCAWNLVTNEKLFFGSGTQLSVL.

The sample holds many counts of this clonotype. The chain employs TRBV6-6 and TRBJ1-3; D might be TRBD1 (5 bases). Looked up from germline, CDR1 is MNHNY and CDR2 is SVGAGI (reference sequence). The CDR3 is 14 amino acids. Trimming removed 0 bases from V and 5 bases from J, with 8 bases in between. CDR3 sequence reads: CASSYSRGRNTIYF. The CDR3 nucleotides are TGTGCCAGCAGTTACTCGCGGGGCCGAAACACCATATATTTT.

The chain has TRBV6-1 and TRBJ2-7, with D perhaps TRBD1 or TRBD2 (5 bases each). In germline, CDR1 is MNHNS, CDR2 SASEGT. The CDR3 is made up of 16 amino acids. V was cut by 0 bases and J by 0 bases, with 12 bases left in between. CDR3 region: CASSEATGLSSYEQYF. For the CDR3, the DNA is TGTGCCAGCAGTGAAGCTACGGGGCTAAGCTCCTACGAGCAGTACTTC.

The V call is TRBV27, the J call TRBJ2-7; 7 bases map to TRBD1. The germline V gene has CDR1 MNHEY and CDR2 SMNVEV (reference sequence). V gave up 4 bases and J gave up 0 bases; unmatched junction bases: 6. The CDR3 spans 15 residues. CDR3 in DNA: TGTGCCAGCAGTTCCCTGGACAGGCTCTCCTACGAGCAGTACTTC. This codes for CASSSLDRLSYEQYF.

This chain uses TRBV6-1 with TRBJ2-3; D unclear. CDR3 length: 15 residues. V lost 3 bases to trimming and J lost 2 bases, with 12 bases between them. The germline CDR1 and CDR2 sequences are MNHNS and SASEGT. The CDR3 DNA sequence: TGTGCCAGCAGTGATCAACCGCAAGCCACAGATACGCAGTATTTT. It yields the protein CASSDQPQATDTQYF.

The chain links TRBV9 to TRBJ2-1; 14 bases match TRBD2. The germline CDR1 and CDR2 sequences are SGDLS and YYNGEE. CDR3 length equals 17 residues. J lost 2 bases, V lost 2 bases, and 3 bases had no gene match. The CDR3 loop is CASSVGTSGGTYNEQFF. The CDR3 DNA reads TGTGCCAGCAGCGTGGGGACTAGCGGGGGCACCTACAATGAGCAGTTCTTC.

The genes are TRBV5-5 and TRBJ2-5; D unresolved. The CDR3 contains 13 residues. Trimming shortened V by 4 bases and J by 4 bases, and 11 bases separated the two germline ends. Per germline, CDR1 SGHKS and CDR2 YYEKEE (reference sequence). CDR3 DNA sequence: TGTGCCAGCAGCCCGCTGCCAGGAGAGACCCAGTACTTC. It yields the protein CASSPLPGETQYF. Filled out from reference TRBV5-5 and TRBJ2-5, the complete variable domain reads DAGVTQSPTHLIKTRGQQVTLRCSPISGHKSVSWYQQVLGQGPQFIFQYYEKEERGRGNFPDRFSARQFPNYSSELNVNALLLGDSALYLCASSPLPGETQYFGPGTRLLVL.

This clonotype turned up a few times. The rearrangement joins TRBV11-3 to TRBJ2-7; weak D call: TRBD1 (6 bases). Germline assignment: CDR1 SGHNT and CDR2 YENEEA. The V and J ends lost 4 bases and 3 bases respectively, with 16 bases between them. The CDR3 is 15 residues long. The CDR3 sequence is CASSWRTGSGYEQYF. The CDR3 DNA reads as TGTGCCAGCAGCTGGCGTACAGGGTCTGGCTACGAGCAGTACTTC.

This clonotype has a handful of counts. CDR3 sequence reads: CASSLDPRGRREKLFF. DNA for the CDR3: TGTGCCAGCAGCTTAGACCCCCGGGGGCGTCGGGAAAAACTGTTTTTT. This chain connects TRBV7-9 to TRBJ1-4; TRBD1 might be the D (6 bases). The germline gives CDR1 SEHNR, CDR2 FQNEAQ (reference sequence). The CDR3 spans 16 residues. V was cut by 1 base and J by 8 bases, with 17 bases left in between.

This clonotype appeared a few times. This CDR3 reads CASSRRANVLTF. The CDR3 nucleotides read TGTGCCAGCAGCCGCCGGGCCAACGTCCTGACTTTC. The chain is built from TRBV3-1 and TRBJ2-6, with D hard to call. The CDR3 spans 12 residues. The germline CDR1 and CDR2 sequences are LGHDT and YNNKEL (reference sequence). With 4 bases removed from V and 5 bases from J, the gap between germline ends came to 3 bases.

This clonotype was counted only a few times. CDR3: CSVESGSYEQFF. Written as DNA, the CDR3 is TGCAGCGTTGAATCGGGGTCCTATGAGCAGTTCTTC. The chain uses TRBV29-1 and TRBJ2-1, with D perhaps TRBD2 (5 bases). The CDR3 is 12 residues long. Trimming removed 2 bases at V and 8 bases at J, with 10 bases between. Germline CDR1 SQVTM, CDR2 ANQGSEA.

In this sample, this clonotype turned up many times. The V and J genes are TRBV6-1 and TRBJ1-2; 10 nucleotides align to TRBD1. The CDR3 sequence is 14 residues long. V shed 4 bases and J 10 bases; nucleotides not matched to a gene: 9. The V gene's germline CDR1 is MNHNS and CDR2 SASEGT. CDR3 amino acids: CASSARQGADIYTF. In DNA, the CDR3 is TGTGCCAGCAGTGCCCGACAGGGGGCGGACATCTACACCTTC.